What follows is one T cell receptor (beta chain) and its context. Its antigen has not been determined. No much larger clone exists at a distance of one base, and base qualities are not known. These data come from a study of OX40 agonist ivuxolimab in advanced cancers. Looking at the study overall: Ivuxolimab, which targeted the costimulatory receptor OX40 (CD134), was an agonistic, fully human IgG2 monoclonal antibody. Intravenous ivuxolimab was administered to patients every 2 weeks at six dose levels: 0.01, 0.1, 0.3, 1.5, 3 and 10 mg/kg. Among the 50 to 55 dose-escalation patients, around 19 had hepatocellular carcinoma, some 15 melanoma, 9 renal cell carcinoma and 9 head and neck cancer. In the dose-escalation cohort, 65% to 90% of patients were male, and the mean age was roughly 60 years, with a range of about 20 to 79. Prior anti-PD-1, anti-PD-L1 or anti-CTLA-4 therapy was permitted, and 35% to 40% of dose-escalation patients had received checkpoint inhibitors. Partial responses were achieved by three dose-escalation patients, of whom one had hepatocellular carcinoma and two had cutaneous melanoma. The point of sequencing TCRbeta in the periphery was to test whether ivuxolimab changed TCR sequence diversity and drove clonal T-cell expansion. The monotherapy dose-escalation portion (N of about 50 patients) of the phase I ivuxolimab trial is reported in the paper. What the authors observed across the whole study: On average, CD8+ T cells showed more expanded clones than CD4+ T cells after ivuxolimab. Which antigens the clonally expanded peripheral T cells were specific for was not determined. Low levels of normalized T-cell clonal expansion were also shown by some nonresponding patients. Partial responders in the 0.1-3.0 mg/kg groups had among the lowest normalized peripheral clonal expansion, especially among CD8+ T cells. Clonal expansion of both CD4+ and CD8+ blood T cells was observed from baseline to week 6 at doses 0.1 to 3.0 mg/kg.

Genomic DNA was extracted from sorted cells for sequencing of the TCRbeta CDR3 region. TCRbeta CDR3 regions were sequenced using the immunoSEQ Assay. TCRdb re-hosts the immuneACCESS table, in-frame sequences only. Its copies lack some clones; in the studies checked, an unresolved V gene accounts for under half of them, and the cause for the rest is not known. For this sample there are around 94,000 clones; 70% to 90% appear just once. Jointly, the top ten make up roughly 3.8% of the sample. Trimming takes 6 bases from V and 3 bases from J, and the germline ends sit 20 bases apart. CDR3 length: 16 amino acids, cysteine to phenylalanine. Here the CDR3 DNA is all that survives: 48 bases in frame from base 1. CDR1 MDHEN and CDR2 SYDVKM were looked up in the germline V gene. The trial excluded patients who had a history of autoimmune disease or who were on systemic immunosuppression. Peripheral blood for TCR sequencing was collected from all dose cohorts at baseline, on cycle 4 day 1, and on cycle 7 day 1. Samples were obtained from an open-label, multicenter, first-in-human phase I dose-escalation trial of ivuxolimab. Adults with locally advanced or metastatic head and neck squamous cell, hepatocellular, melanoma or renal cell carcinoma were enrolled in the trial. CD4+ and CD8+ T cells were sorted separately from peripheral blood before TCR sequencing.

In this chain, TRBV28 is recombined with TRBJ1-1; a tentative D call is TRBD1 (5 bases match). Sample: CD4+ or CD8+ T cells sorted from blood, taken in a trial of the OX40 agonist ivuxolimab. This TCR was recovered from an adult with an advanced solid tumor such as melanoma, head and neck, liver or kidney cancer. The DNA sequence is given as TGTGCCAGCAGCGAACCACAGGTTGATGGTGACACTGAAGCTTTCTTT. It codes for CASSEPQVDGDTEAFF.